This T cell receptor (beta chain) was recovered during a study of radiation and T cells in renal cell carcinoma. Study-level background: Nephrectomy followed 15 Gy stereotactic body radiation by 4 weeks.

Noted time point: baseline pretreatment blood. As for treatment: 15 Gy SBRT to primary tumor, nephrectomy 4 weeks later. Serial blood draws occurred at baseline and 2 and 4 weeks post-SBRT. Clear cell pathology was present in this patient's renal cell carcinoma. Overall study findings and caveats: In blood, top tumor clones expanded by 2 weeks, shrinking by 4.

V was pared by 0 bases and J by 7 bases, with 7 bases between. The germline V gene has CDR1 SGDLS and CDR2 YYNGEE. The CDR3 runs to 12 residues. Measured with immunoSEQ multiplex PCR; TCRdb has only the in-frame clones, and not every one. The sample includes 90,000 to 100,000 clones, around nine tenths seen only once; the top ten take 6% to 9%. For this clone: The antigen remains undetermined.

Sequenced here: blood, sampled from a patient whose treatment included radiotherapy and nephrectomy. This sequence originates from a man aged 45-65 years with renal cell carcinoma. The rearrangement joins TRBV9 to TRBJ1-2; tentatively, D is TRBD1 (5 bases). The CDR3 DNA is TGTGCCAGCAGCGTAGGGGGGAGTGGCTACACCTTC. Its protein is CASSVGGSGYTF.